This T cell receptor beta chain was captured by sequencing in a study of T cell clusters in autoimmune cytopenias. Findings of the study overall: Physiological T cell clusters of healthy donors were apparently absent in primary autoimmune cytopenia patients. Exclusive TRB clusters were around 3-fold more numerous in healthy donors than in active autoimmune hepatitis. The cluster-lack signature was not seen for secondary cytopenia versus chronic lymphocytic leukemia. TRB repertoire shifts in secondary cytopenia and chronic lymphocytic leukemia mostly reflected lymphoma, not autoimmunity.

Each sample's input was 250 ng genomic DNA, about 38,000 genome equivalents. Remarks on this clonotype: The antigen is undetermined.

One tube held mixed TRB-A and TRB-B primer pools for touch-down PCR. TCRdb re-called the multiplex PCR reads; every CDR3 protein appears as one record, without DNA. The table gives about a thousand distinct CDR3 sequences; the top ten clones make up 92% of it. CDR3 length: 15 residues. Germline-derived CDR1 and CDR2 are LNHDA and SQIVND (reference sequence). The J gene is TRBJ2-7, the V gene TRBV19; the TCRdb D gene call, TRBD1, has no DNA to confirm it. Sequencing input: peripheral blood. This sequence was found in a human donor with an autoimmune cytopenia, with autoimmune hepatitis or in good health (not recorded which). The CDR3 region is CASSIATGTDYEQYF. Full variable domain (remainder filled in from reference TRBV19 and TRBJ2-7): DGGITQSPKYLFRKEGQNVTLSCEQNLNHDAMYWYRQDPGQGLRLIYYSQIVNDFQKGDIAEGYSVSREKKESFPLTVTSAQKNPTAFYLCASSIATGTDYEQYFGPGTRLTVT.